These 17 T cell receptor beta chains were sequenced from one sample in a study of OX40 agonist ivuxolimab in advanced cancers. This table comes from immunoSEQ multiplex PCR, and its TCRdb copy is limited to in-frame clones, with some not included. In the table there are about 84,000 clones, roughly 80% of which are singletons. The sequencing here drew on CD4+ or CD8+ T cells sorted from blood, taken in a trial of the OX40 agonist ivuxolimab. All receptors come from an adult with an advanced solid tumor such as melanoma, head and neck, liver or kidney cancer.

The chain has TRBV5-6 and TRBJ2-5, with D unclear. Trimming took off 0 bases at V and 0 bases at J, with 9 bases between the two ends. CDR1 is SGHDT and CDR2 is YYEEEE in the germline V gene. This CDR3 spans 15 amino acids. The CDR3 DNA reads as TGTGCCAGCAGCTTGGACGGGCACTACCAAGAGACCCAGTACTTC. Its translation: CASSLDGHYQETQYF. Variable domain in full (rest from reference TRBV5-6 and TRBJ2-5): DAGVTQSPTHLIKTRGQQVTLRCSPKSGHDTVSWYQQALGQGPQFIFQYYEEEERQRGNFPDRFSGHQFPNYSSELNVNALLLGDSALYLCASSLDGHYQETQYFGPGTRLLVL.

The rearrangement uses TRBV6-1 and TRBJ1-4, with TRBD1 identical over 7 bases. The CDR3 has 13 amino acids. The J segment lost 5 bases and the V segment lost 4 bases, leaving 1 base of the junction unmatched. The germline V gene has CDR1 MNHNS and CDR2 SASEGT. In DNA form, the CDR3 reads TGTGCCAGCAGTGGGGACAGCAATGAAAAACTGTTTTTT. Its protein product is CASSGDSNEKLFF.

The chain combines TRBV28 with TRBJ1-2; D call uncertain. This CDR3 spans 13 amino acids. V was clipped by 6 bases and J by 5 bases, with 13 bases between them. Per the germline V gene, CDR1 is MDHEN and CDR2 is SYDVKM. The DNA of the CDR3 is TGTGCCAGCAGGGACGGTCCGAAATATGGCTACACCTTC. It is translated as CASRDGPKYGYTF.

This clone was observed a handful of times. The V call is TRBV29-1, the J call TRBJ1-2; 7 nucleotides align to TRBD1. The CDR3 runs 13 residues. The V gene's germline CDR1 is SQVTM and CDR2 ANQGSEA. The junction had 3 bases not matched to a gene; V was cut back by 5 bases and J by 0 bases. The DNA for the CDR3 is TGCAGCGTTTTCGGGACAGCTAACTATGGCTACACCTTC. Translation gives CSVFGTANYGYTF.

The rearrangement joins TRBV5-1 to TRBJ1-3; tentatively, D is TRBD1 (5 bases). The CDR3 loop spans 14 amino acids. V was clipped by 6 bases and J by 2 bases, with 12 bases between them. CDR1 is SGHRS and CDR2 is YFSETQ in the germline V gene. The CDR3 sequence: CASNEGVAGNTIYF. The CDR3 bases are TGCGCCAGCAATGAAGGGGTGGCTGGAAACACCATATATTTT.

The genes are TRBV18 and TRBJ1-1; 7 bases match TRBD1. Trimming at V came to 1 base and at J to 8 bases, leaving 7 bases not matched to a gene. Germline CDR1 and CDR2: KGHSH and LQKENI. CDR3 length equals 14 residues. CDR3 in amino acids: CASSPLDRVHEAFF. The CDR3 nucleotides read TGTGCCAGCTCACCACTCGACAGGGTGCACGAAGCTTTCTTT.

This clone has just one count. This chain uses TRBV28 with TRBJ1-2, with D possibly TRBD1 on 5 matching bases. CDR1 and CDR2 (germline): MDHEN, SYDVKM. CDR3 length: 16 residues. Trimming removed 6 bases at V and 5 bases at J, with 22 bases between. The CDR3 sequence is CASSPSGPQSGYGYTF. The CDR3 DNA reads as TGTGCCAGCAGCCCCTCGGGACCCCAATCAGGTTATGGCTACACCTTC.

This rearrangement joins TRBV6-1 to TRBJ1-1, with a tentative D call TRBD1 (6 bases). CDR1 and CDR2 from the germline V gene are MNHNS and SASEGT. V was shortened by 4 bases and J by 3 bases, with 15 bases between the two germline ends. The CDR3 covers 15 residues. The CDR3 here is CASSADRLGDTEAFF. The CDR3 bases are TGTGCCAGCAGTGCCGACAGGTTGGGTGACACTGAAGCTTTCTTT.

The rearrangement links TRBV29-1 to TRBJ2-3; D remains ambiguous. Germline V gene lookup returns CDR1 SQVTM and CDR2 ANQGSEA. The CDR3 has 13 amino acids. V shed 2 bases and J shed 0 bases, with 6 bases lying between them. CDR3 in DNA: TGCAGCGTTGAATCCCCTAGCACAGATACGCAGTATTTT. It is translated as CSVESPSTDTQYF.

The chain joins TRBV10-2 to TRBJ2-7; TRBD2 matches 9 bases. The CDR3 extends over 16 amino acids. V lost 0 bases to trimming and J lost 2 bases; unmatched junction nucleotides: 5. Looked up from germline, CDR1 is WSHSY and CDR2 is SAAADI. CDR3 DNA: TGCGCCAGCAGTGAGTCGGCTAGCGGGGACCCCTACGAGCAGTACGTC. Translated: CASSESASGDPYEQYV.

V gene TRBV5-1 combines with J gene TRBJ1-1; D uncertain. Germline V gene data show CDR1 as SGHRS and CDR2 as YFSETQ. The CDR3 totals 14 residues. The V end was cut by 1 base, the J end by 4 bases, with 11 bases between. In DNA form, the CDR3 reads TGCGCCAGCAGCTTGATCCTCCGGAGCACTGAAGCTTTCTTT. Protein sequence: CASSLILRSTEAFF.

The V and J genes are TRBV28 and TRBJ2-3; D call uncertain. The CDR3 loop spans 12 amino acids. V was trimmed by 5 bases and J by 4 bases, leaving 7 bases between them. Germline CDR1 MDHEN, CDR2 SYDVKM. CDR3 nucleotide sequence: TGTGCCAGCAGTCTCCAGTCAGATACGCAGTATTTT. This sequence encodes CASSLQSDTQYF.

The chain joins TRBV7-9 to TRBJ1-3; 11 bases are a match to TRBD1. This CDR3 comprises 17 residues. Germline V gene sequence: CDR1 SEHNR, CDR2 FQNEAQ (reference sequence). Germline trimming cut 5 bases from V and 2 bases from J; bases unmatched to any gene: 8. The CDR3 DNA reads as TGTGCCAGCAGCGCCCCGGACAGGGGGCAAGCTGGAAACACCATATATTTT. Encoded protein: CASSAPDRGQAGNTIYF.

The V gene is TRBV18, the J gene TRBJ2-2; either TRBD1 or TRBD2 may fit D (5 bases each). The V and J ends lost 5 bases and 2 bases respectively, with 15 bases between them. Per the germline V gene, CDR1 is KGHSH and CDR2 is LQKENI. The CDR3 is 16 residues long. CDR3 nucleotide sequence: TGTGCCAGCTCAAGGGACCCGGTTAGTAACACCGGGGAGCTGTTTTTT. It is translated as CASSRDPVSNTGELFF.

The CDR3 is CASSRQGGQPQHF. Here the CDR3 DNA reads TGTGCCAGCAGTCGACAGGGCGGGCAGCCCCAGCATTTT. The chain carries TRBV6-5 and TRBJ1-5; 7 bases are a match to TRBD1. Germline V gene sequence: CDR1 MNHEY, CDR2 SVGAGI. Losses at the gene ends were 5 bases for V and 7 bases for J; bases not matched to a gene: 5. The length of the CDR3 is 13 residues.

This sequence joins TRBV2 and TRBJ1-4; tentative D call: TRBD1 (6 bases). The germline V and J ends were trimmed by 6 bases and 4 bases, with 21 bases remaining between them. CDR3 length: 17 amino acids. Germline V CDR1 and CDR2: SNHLY, FYNNEI. CDR3 in amino acids: CASRTRGGGAGNEKLFF. CDR3 DNA: TGTGCCAGCAGGACCCGAGGGGGGGGCGCCGGTAATGAAAAACTGTTTTTT. Drawing the rest from reference TRBV2 and TRBJ1-4, the complete variable domain is EPEVTQTPSHQVTQMGQEVILRCVPISNHLYFYWYRQILGQKVEFLVSFYNNEISEKSEIFDDQFSVERPDGSNFTLKIRSTKLEDSAMYFCASRTRGGGAGNEKLFFGSGTQLSVL.

This chain joins TRBV5-1 and TRBJ2-7; 11 positions match TRBD2. Germline loops: CDR1 SGHRS, CDR2 YFSETQ. The trim removed 3 bases at V and 2 bases at J, leaving 13 bases unmatched. The CDR3 has 18 amino acids. The CDR3 protein is CASSSTGAGTSGAYEQYF. In nucleotides, the CDR3 is TGCGCCAGCAGCTCTACCGGGGCGGGGACTAGCGGTGCCTACGAGCAGTACTTC.